The clone carrying this TCR beta chain was counted between two and nine times. Its antigen is still unknown. The germline V gene encodes CDR1 MGHDK and CDR2 SYGVNS. Trimming removed 6 bases from V and 2 bases from J, with 11 bases in between. The length of the CDR3 is 13 residues. Of the isolated RNA, all was reverse transcribed, and so the sequenced material was expressed TCRB transcripts. TCRdb's table, derived via immunoSEQ multiplex PCR, lists solely in-frame clones and lacks some. The sample comprises just over 450,000 clones, about 32% of which are singletons, and around 0.065% rests with the top ten. The entry originates in a study of beta chain features in type 1 diabetes. Study outcomes and limitations: It was among patients, rather than healthy donors, that naive, central memory and Treg TCRB repertoires appeared more similar.

The clonotype originates from a man aged 18 to 29 in good health. What was sequenced was naive CD4+ T cells from blood. The chain couples TRBV25-1 to TRBJ2-7, with TRBD2 as a possible D gene (5 bases). The chain's CDR3 is CASRGLYAYEQYF. The CDR3 coding sequence is TGTGCCAGCAGAGGACTTTACGCCTACGAGCAGTACTTC.